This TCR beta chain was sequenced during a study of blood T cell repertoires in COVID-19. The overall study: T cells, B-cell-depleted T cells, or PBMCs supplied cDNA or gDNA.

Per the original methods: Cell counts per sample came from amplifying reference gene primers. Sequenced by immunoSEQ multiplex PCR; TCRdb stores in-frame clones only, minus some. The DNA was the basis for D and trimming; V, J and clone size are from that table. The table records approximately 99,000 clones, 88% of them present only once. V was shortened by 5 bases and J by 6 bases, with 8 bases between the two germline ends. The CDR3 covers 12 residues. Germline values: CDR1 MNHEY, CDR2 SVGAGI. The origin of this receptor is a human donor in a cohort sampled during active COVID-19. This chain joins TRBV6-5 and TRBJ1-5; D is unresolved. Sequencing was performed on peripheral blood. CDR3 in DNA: TGTGCCAGCAGTCCACAGAGTCAGCCCCAGCATTTT. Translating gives CASSPQSQPQHF.